The clone carrying this TCR beta chain was seen many times. What it recognizes is unknown. CDR3 length: 16 residues. V trimming: 5 bases; J trimming: 5 bases; junction bases outside the gene matches: 13. Per germline, CDR1 SEHNR and CDR2 FQNEAQ (reference sequence). The sample originates from a study of T cells in Graves' hyperthyroidism and ophthalmopathy. Study-wide results and caveats: Most thyroid clonotypes that were expanded above 0.001 also turned up in blood. Ophthalmopathy could be told apart from stable hyperthyroidism with a 13 V-J model.

Amplified TCR beta CDR3 regions derived from RNA transcripts. Researchers ran a first-round RT-PCR on the TCR CDR3 using the HTBI primer set. TCRdb itself ran the multiplex PCR reads through MiXCR, one entry per CDR3 protein. The table records about 510,000 distinct CDR3 sequences, 46% of them present only once. Exclusion followed for patients with uncontrolled infection, other autoimmune disease, pregnancy or lactation. Together with thyroid ultrasound, orbital computed tomography, serum thyroxine and TRAb, clinical symptoms were used for diagnoses. The chain employs TRBV7-9 and TRBJ2-5, with 8 bases aligning to TRBD2. Sequenced: peripheral blood or thyroid tissue (not recorded which). The receptor's source is an adult woman with Graves' disease, either hyperthyroidism or ophthalmopathy (not recorded which). CDR3 bases: TGTGCCAGCAGCCTCCCCTCGGGAGGGAGGAGGGAGACCCAGTACTTC. This translates into CASSLPSGGRRETQYF.